Listed below are T cell receptor beta chains from one sample, sequenced in a study of cytomegalovirus exposure and HLA in healthy donors. TCRdb's table, derived via immunoSEQ multiplex PCR, lists solely in-frame clones and lacks some. The sample contains approximately 170,000 clones, roughly 80% of which appear only once. The sequencing input was PBMCs. These receptors all stem from a human donor in good health. Both conserved end residues are part of each CDR3. Fields, in order: J gene, clone size, CDR3 length, D gene, V gene, CDR3 DNA, CDR3 protein. The D gene is left open where the match is weak. Only part of the rows carry a size: once, few, many, or a class if the clone is expanded.

j_call: TRBJ2-7
clone_size: -
cdr3_length: 13
d_call: -
v_call: TRBV6-6
cdr3_nt: TGTGCCAGCAGTTACGCGGACAGCTACGAGCAGTACTTC
cdr3_aa: CASSYADSYEQYF

j_call: TRBJ1-4
clone_size: -
cdr3_length: 14
d_call: -
v_call: TRBV15
cdr3_nt: TGTGCCACCAGCAGAGATGCGGGGGATGAAAAACTGTTTTTT
cdr3_aa: CATSRDAGDEKLFF

j_call: TRBJ1-5
clone_size: -
cdr3_length: 13
d_call: -
v_call: TRBV23-1
cdr3_nt: TGCGCCAGCACGGGTATTAGCAATCAGCCCCAGCATTTT
cdr3_aa: CASTGISNQPQHF

j_call: TRBJ2-3
clone_size: -
cdr3_length: 17
d_call: TRBD2
v_call: TRBV7-2
cdr3_nt: TGTGCCAGCAGGTTAGCGACTAGCGGGGGCCTCACAGATACGCAGTATTTT
cdr3_aa: CASRLATSGGLTDTQYF

j_call: TRBJ2-2
clone_size: -
cdr3_length: 15
d_call: TRBD2
v_call: TRBV4-2
cdr3_nt: TGTGCCAGCAGCCCAAGGACTAGCGGCTCGGAGAAGCTGTTTTTT
cdr3_aa: CASSPRTSGSEKLFF

j_call: TRBJ2-1
clone_size: -
cdr3_length: 15
d_call: TRBD2
v_call: TRBV28
cdr3_nt: TGTGCCAGCAGTTCGGGACTAGCGGGATACAATGAGCAGTTCTTC
cdr3_aa: CASSSGLAGYNEQFF

j_call: TRBJ2-2
clone_size: -
cdr3_length: 15
d_call: TRBD2
v_call: TRBV9
cdr3_nt: TGTGCCAGCAGCGTAGCGGGGGGGCCTCCCGGGGAGCTGTTTTTT
cdr3_aa: CASSVAGGPPGELFF

j_call: TRBJ2-7
clone_size: -
cdr3_length: 12
d_call: -
v_call: TRBV7-2
cdr3_nt: TGTGCCAGCAGCCTAGACTTCTACGAGCAGTACTTC
cdr3_aa: CASSLDFYEQYF

j_call: TRBJ1-4
clone_size: once
cdr3_length: 15
d_call: TRBD1
v_call: TRBV7-8
cdr3_nt: TGTGCCAGCAGCTTGGAAGGACAGGGTTTAGAAAAACTGTTTTTT
cdr3_aa: CASSLEGQGLEKLFF

j_call: TRBJ1-1
clone_size: -
cdr3_length: 12
d_call: -
v_call: TRBV6-7
cdr3_nt: TGTGCCAGTAGATCGGGGGACACTGAAGCTTTCTTT
cdr3_aa: CASRSGDTEAFF

j_call: TRBJ1-2
clone_size: once
cdr3_length: 15
d_call: TRBD1
v_call: TRBV9
cdr3_nt: TGTGCCAGCAGCCGGACAGGGGGCCCAAACTATGGCTACACCTTC
cdr3_aa: CASSRTGGPNYGYTF

j_call: TRBJ1-1
clone_size: -
cdr3_length: 13
d_call: TRBD1
v_call: TRBV9
cdr3_nt: TGTGCCAGCAGCGAAGGGGGCTATTCTGAAGCTTTCTTT
cdr3_aa: CASSEGGYSEAFF

j_call: TRBJ2-5
clone_size: -
cdr3_length: 12
d_call: TRBD2
v_call: TRBV7-6
cdr3_nt: TGTGCCAGCGCGGGAGTCGGGGAGACCCAGTACTTC
cdr3_aa: CASAGVGETQYF

j_call: TRBJ1-5
clone_size: -
cdr3_length: 14
d_call: -
v_call: TRBV7-9
cdr3_nt: TGTGCCAGCAGCTCTGAGGGCGGGGGGCAGCCCCAGCATTTT
cdr3_aa: CASSSEGGGQPQHF

j_call: TRBJ1-4
clone_size: -
cdr3_length: 13
d_call: -
v_call: TRBV6-1
cdr3_nt: TGTGCCAGCAGTGAATATTGGGCCGCAGGGCTGTTTTTT
cdr3_aa: CASSEYWAAGLFF

j_call: TRBJ1-1
clone_size: -
cdr3_length: 11
d_call: -
v_call: TRBV2
cdr3_nt: TGTGCCAGCAGTCGGGGGGCCCGCGCTTTCTTT
cdr3_aa: CASSRGARAFF

j_call: TRBJ1-1
clone_size: -
cdr3_length: 15
d_call: -
v_call: TRBV5-1
cdr3_nt: TGCGCCAGCAGCTTGTTGGGGAGTCAGAACACTGAAGCTTTCTTT
cdr3_aa: CASSLLGSQNTEAFF

j_call: TRBJ2-7
clone_size: -
cdr3_length: 13
d_call: -
v_call: TRBV9
cdr3_nt: TGTGCCAGCAGCGTAGATAACAGATACGAGCAGTACTTC
cdr3_aa: CASSVDNRYEQYF

j_call: TRBJ1-6
clone_size: -
cdr3_length: 16
d_call: -
v_call: TRBV19
cdr3_nt: TGTGCCAGTAGCCCCGAGGGAGGGCAAATTGATTCACCCCTCCACTTT
cdr3_aa: CASSPEGGQIDSPLHF

j_call: TRBJ2-7
clone_size: -
cdr3_length: 17
d_call: TRBD2
v_call: TRBV27
cdr3_nt: TGTGCCAGCAGTTTAAGGGGTGGAGCGGGGCTTGGATACGAGCAGTACTTC
cdr3_aa: CASSLRGGAGLGYEQYF

j_call: TRBJ2-2
clone_size: -
cdr3_length: 15
d_call: -
v_call: TRBV5-4
cdr3_nt: TGTGCCAGCAGGGGGCCGGGACAAAACACCGGGGAGCTGTTTTTT
cdr3_aa: CASRGPGQNTGELFF

j_call: TRBJ1-1
clone_size: few
cdr3_length: 11
d_call: -
v_call: TRBV20-1
cdr3_nt: TGCAGTGCCCAGGGACACCTTGAAGCTTTCTTT
cdr3_aa: CSAQGHLEAFF

j_call: TRBJ2-3
clone_size: once
cdr3_length: 15
d_call: TRBD2
v_call: TRBV7-9
cdr3_nt: TGTGCCAGCAGCTTATTCCCAGCGGGGGAGGATACGCAGTATTTT
cdr3_aa: CASSLFPAGEDTQYF

j_call: TRBJ2-5
clone_size: -
cdr3_length: 19
d_call: TRBD2
v_call: TRBV5-1
cdr3_nt: TGCGCCAGCAGCTTGGCAGGACTAGCGGGGGTTGAATTGCAAGAGACCCAGTACTTC
cdr3_aa: CASSLAGLAGVELQETQYF

j_call: TRBJ1-1
clone_size: -
cdr3_length: 14
d_call: TRBD1
v_call: TRBV5-4
cdr3_nt: TGTGCCAGCAGCTCCAGGGGGCGCGAGACTGAAGCTTTCTTT
cdr3_aa: CASSSRGRETEAFF

j_call: TRBJ1-1
clone_size: few
cdr3_length: 13
d_call: -
v_call: TRBV29-1
cdr3_nt: TGCAGCGTCGTCGAGGATGGGAACACTGAAGCTTTCTTT
cdr3_aa: CSVVEDGNTEAFF

j_call: TRBJ2-2
clone_size: -
cdr3_length: 15
d_call: TRBD1
v_call: TRBV7-6
cdr3_nt: TGTGCCAGCAGCCCCCGACAGGGGGCCGGCGGGGAGCTGTTTTTT
cdr3_aa: CASSPRQGAGGELFF

j_call: TRBJ2-7
clone_size: -
cdr3_length: 12
d_call: -
v_call: TRBV6-5
cdr3_nt: TGTGCCAGCAGGGCCGGGAGATACGAGCAGTACTTC
cdr3_aa: CASRAGRYEQYF

j_call: TRBJ1-6
clone_size: -
cdr3_length: 14
d_call: TRBD1
v_call: TRBV7-2
cdr3_nt: TGTGCCAGCAGCTCCGGACAGGGACATTCACCCCTCCACTTT
cdr3_aa: CASSSGQGHSPLHF

j_call: TRBJ1-4
clone_size: once
cdr3_length: 15
d_call: TRBD1
v_call: TRBV19
cdr3_nt: TGTGCCAGTAGCATTAACGACAGGGGAACTGAAAAACTGTTTTTT
cdr3_aa: CASSINDRGTEKLFF

j_call: TRBJ1-3
clone_size: -
cdr3_length: 15
d_call: -
v_call: TRBV15
cdr3_nt: TGTGCCACCAGCAGGTCAGGGTGGACTGGAAACACCATATATTTT
cdr3_aa: CATSRSGWTGNTIYF

j_call: TRBJ1-2
clone_size: -
cdr3_length: 14
d_call: -
v_call: TRBV7-2
cdr3_nt: TGTGCCAGCAGCTTAGCCCACAGCAACTATGGCTACACCTTC
cdr3_aa: CASSLAHSNYGYTF

j_call: TRBJ1-3
clone_size: -
cdr3_length: 15
d_call: -
v_call: TRBV9
cdr3_nt: TGTGCCAGCAGCGTGAGTGACAGTTTTGGAAACACCATATATTTT
cdr3_aa: CASSVSDSFGNTIYF

j_call: TRBJ1-2
clone_size: -
cdr3_length: 15
d_call: -
v_call: TRBV11-3
cdr3_nt: TGTGCCAGCAGCTTAGTGGCGGGGGACCTCTATGGCTACACCTTC
cdr3_aa: CASSLVAGDLYGYTF

j_call: TRBJ2-7
clone_size: -
cdr3_length: 13
d_call: TRBD1
v_call: TRBV10-1
cdr3_nt: TGCGCCAGCAGCTTGGACAGGTCCTACGAGCAGTACTTC
cdr3_aa: CASSLDRSYEQYF

j_call: TRBJ1-3
clone_size: -
cdr3_length: 15
d_call: TRBD1
v_call: TRBV29-1
cdr3_nt: TGCAGCGGAGGGGGCGTGAGGGGGCAAGGAAACACCATATATTTT
cdr3_aa: CSGGGVRGQGNTIYF

j_call: TRBJ1-6
clone_size: once
cdr3_length: 14
d_call: -
v_call: TRBV6-1
cdr3_nt: TGTGCCAGCAGTGAAGTTGGGGGCGGTTCACCCCTCCACTTT
cdr3_aa: CASSEVGGGSPLHF

j_call: TRBJ2-1
clone_size: few
cdr3_length: 18
d_call: TRBD2
v_call: TRBV7-9
cdr3_nt: TGTTCCAGCAGCCAACCTAGCGGAGGTGGACTATTCTACAATGAGCAGTTCTTC
cdr3_aa: CSSSQPSGGGLFYNEQFF

j_call: TRBJ2-3
clone_size: -
cdr3_length: 19
d_call: -
v_call: TRBV11-3
cdr3_nt: TGTGCCAGCAGCTTCCGTGCCGGTCCGATACCAATTAGCACAGATACGCAGTATTTT
cdr3_aa: CASSFRAGPIPISTDTQYF

j_call: TRBJ2-7
clone_size: -
cdr3_length: 16
d_call: -
v_call: TRBV6-5
cdr3_nt: TGTGCCAGCAGTTACTCGACCTCCAGGGGTATCTACGAGCAGTACTTC
cdr3_aa: CASSYSTSRGIYEQYF

j_call: TRBJ2-5
clone_size: -
cdr3_length: 17
d_call: -
v_call: TRBV7-2
cdr3_nt: TGTGCCAGCAGTTTAGATTTGGTGGGGGGGCCGAGTGAGACCCAGTACTTC
cdr3_aa: CASSLDLVGGPSETQYF

j_call: TRBJ2-3
clone_size: -
cdr3_length: 15
d_call: -
v_call: TRBV5-1
cdr3_nt: TGCGCCAGCAGCTTAGCCAGGGCCCACACAGATACGCAGTATTTT
cdr3_aa: CASSLARAHTDTQYF

j_call: TRBJ1-1
clone_size: -
cdr3_length: 16
d_call: -
v_call: TRBV27
cdr3_nt: TGTGCCAGCATCCCTCGTCCCGGGATGGTGAACACTGAAGCTTTCTTT
cdr3_aa: CASIPRPGMVNTEAFF

j_call: TRBJ2-1
clone_size: -
cdr3_length: 15
d_call: -
v_call: TRBV10-2
cdr3_nt: TGCGCCAGCAGTGTAGATTCGGGACTCGGCAATGAGCAGTTCTTC
cdr3_aa: CASSVDSGLGNEQFF

j_call: TRBJ1-6
clone_size: -
cdr3_length: 15
d_call: -
v_call: TRBV21-1
cdr3_nt: TGTGCCAGCAGCGGCCGGACACAGCTGAATTCACCCCTCCACTTT
cdr3_aa: CASSGRTQLNSPLHF

j_call: TRBJ1-5
clone_size: -
cdr3_length: 15
d_call: -
v_call: TRBV5-8
cdr3_nt: TGTGCCAGCAGCTTGAATCCGACAGGAAATCAGCCCCAGCATTTT
cdr3_aa: CASSLNPTGNQPQHF

j_call: TRBJ1-6
clone_size: -
cdr3_length: 17
d_call: -
v_call: TRBV7-2
cdr3_nt: TGTGCCAGCAGCCCCCAGGGGACTAGCTCCTATAATTCACCCCTCCACTTT
cdr3_aa: CASSPQGTSSYNSPLHF

j_call: TRBJ1-1
clone_size: -
cdr3_length: 14
d_call: -
v_call: TRBV19
cdr3_nt: TGTGCCAGTAAAAAAACAGGAGTTAACACTGAAGCTTTCTTT
cdr3_aa: CASKKTGVNTEAFF

j_call: TRBJ2-7
clone_size: few
cdr3_length: 14
d_call: TRBD1
v_call: TRBV7-2
cdr3_nt: TGTGCCAGCAGCTTCCGGGACAGGGCCTACGAGCAGTACTTC
cdr3_aa: CASSFRDRAYEQYF

j_call: TRBJ2-3
clone_size: -
cdr3_length: 16
d_call: -
v_call: TRBV11-2
cdr3_nt: TGTGCCAGCAGCTTAGGGGCCACCCAGGAGGCAGATACGCAGTATTTT
cdr3_aa: CASSLGATQEADTQYF

j_call: TRBJ1-2
clone_size: -
cdr3_length: 12
d_call: -
v_call: TRBV7-2
cdr3_nt: TGTGCCAGCAGGCGCTCCGTCAATGGCTACACCTTC
cdr3_aa: CASRRSVNGYTF

j_call: TRBJ2-2
clone_size: -
cdr3_length: 14
d_call: -
v_call: TRBV5-1
cdr3_nt: TGCGCCAGCAGCTTGGCCCGAGGTAGCGGGGAGCTGTTTTTT
cdr3_aa: CASSLARGSGELFF

j_call: TRBJ1-2
clone_size: -
cdr3_length: 11
d_call: -
v_call: TRBV13
cdr3_nt: TGTGCCAGCAGCTTCGATTGCTCTACCACCTTC
cdr3_aa: CASSFDCSTTF

j_call: TRBJ2-7
clone_size: -
cdr3_length: 15
d_call: TRBD1
v_call: TRBV5-4
cdr3_nt: TGTGCCAGCAGCCATAGGGGACAGGGCTCCTACGAGCAGTACTTC
cdr3_aa: CASSHRGQGSYEQYF

j_call: TRBJ2-6
clone_size: -
cdr3_length: 18
d_call: -
v_call: TRBV5-5
cdr3_nt: TGTGCCAGCAGCCTGGGGATGGGTACAGGTTACGGGGCCAACGTCCTGACTTTC
cdr3_aa: CASSLGMGTGYGANVLTF